Below are 27 T cell receptor beta chains sequenced from a single sample in a study of CD8 T cells in ankylosing spondylitis (dated by TCRdb to 2017 to 2019). Libraries were prepared through 5' RACE. TCRdb lists the instrument as Illumina HiSeq 2500. TCRdb redid the processing of the public reads, applying fastp at Q25 and MiXCR, and retained in-frame beta chains. Rows with one shared CDR3 protein collapse into an entry with the most common genes and DNA. Across this sample there are 200,000 to 250,000 distinct CDR3 sequences, with around 25% seen only once. The ten largest clones capture 6.6% of the sample. Sequenced sample: blood, either unsorted or a sorted T cell fraction (not recorded which). The receptors were gathered from a male donor with ankylosing spondylitis or in good health (not recorded which).

The chain links TRBV5-4 to TRBJ2-1, with 9 bases fitting TRBD2. The ends lost 4 bases at V and 2 bases at J; junction bases unmatched: 7. This CDR3 has 16 residues. Germline V gives CDR1 SGHNT, CDR2 YYREEE (reference sequence). The CDR3 coding sequence is TGTGCCAGCAGCCCCGAAGCGGGAGGCCCCTACAATGAGCAGTTCTTC. This encodes CASSPEAGGPYNEQFF. Full variable domain (outside the CDR3, taken from reference TRBV5-4 and TRBJ2-1): ETGVTQSPTHLIKTRGQQVTLRCSSQSGHNTVSWYQQALGQGPQFIFQYYREEENGRGNFPPRFSGLQFPNYSSELNVNALELDDSALYLCASSPEAGGPYNEQFFGPGTRLTVL.

Concerning this clonotype itself: No DNA is shown, since the ends of the CDR3 on it are uncertain; the CDR3 is the one TCRdb lists. The CDR3 is CASSLGTGGGGEQYF. This chain links TRBV6-5 with TRBJ2-7; the table's D call of TRBD2 was not tested on the DNA. The CDR3 is 15 amino acids in total, end residues counted. Germline V gives CDR1 MNHEY, CDR2 SVGAGI.

This clonotype was seen many times. The V gene is TRBV20-1, the J gene TRBJ1-6; no firm D call. Trimming cost V 2 bases and J 2 bases, with 16 bases left between them. The CDR3 runs to 17 residues. Germline V gene lookup returns CDR1 DFQATT and CDR2 SNEGSKA (reference sequence). Written as DNA, the CDR3 is TGCAGTGCTAGATCTGACGCCCTTGGGACCTATAATTCACCCCTCCACTTT. It is translated as CSARSDALGTYNSPLHF.

This clonotype appeared a few times. The chain combines TRBV5-1 with TRBJ2-5; D gene ambiguous. V was shortened by 0 bases and J by 0 bases, with 9 bases between the two germline ends. This CDR3 has 15 amino acids. Germline assignment: CDR1 SGHRS and CDR2 YFSETQ. CDR3 amino acids: CASSLGRTYQETQYF. In DNA form, the CDR3 reads TGCGCCAGCAGCTTGGGACGGACGTACCAAGAGACCCAGTACTTC.

This chain uses TRBV19 with TRBJ2-7; possibly TRBD2 for D (5 bases). The CDR3 spans 15 residues. The V end lost 6 bases, the J end lost 0 bases, and 15 bases lay between the germline ends. Germline V lookup: CDR1 LNHDA, CDR2 SQIVND (reference sequence). The CDR3 sequence is CASRIAGLVSYEQYF. The CDR3, as DNA: TGTGCCAGTAGGATTGCGGGTCTTGTCTCCTACGAGCAGTACTTC. The entire variable domain, with the rest obtained from reference TRBV19 and TRBJ2-7, is as follows: DGGITQSPKYLFRKEGQNVTLSCEQNLNHDAMYWYRQDPGQGLRLIYYSQIVNDFQKGDIAEGYSVSREKKESFPLTVTSAQKNPTAFYLCASRIAGLVSYEQYFGPGTRLTVT.

This clonotype was detected only a few times. The V and J genes are TRBV20-1 and TRBJ2-4, with D tentatively TRBD1 (5 bases). This CDR3 comprises 15 residues. The germline V gene encodes CDR1 DFQATT and CDR2 SNEGSKA (reference sequence). The V and J ends lost 4 bases and 1 base respectively, with 14 bases between them. The CDR3 is CSATEIKGAKNIQYF. The DNA of the CDR3 is TGCAGTGCTACAGAGATCAAGGGGGCCAAAAACATTCAGTACTTC.

At least ten counts were recorded for this clonotype. The V call is TRBV20-1, the J call TRBJ2-1; 10 positions match TRBD2. The CDR3 has 16 amino acids. V shed 5 bases and J 5 bases; nucleotides not matched to a gene: 12. Germline V gene sequence: CDR1 DFQATT, CDR2 SNEGSKA (reference sequence). The CDR3 DNA reads as TGCAGTGCTCAGACAAGTCTAGCGGGGGAAAACAATGAGCAGTTCTTC. It codes for CSAQTSLAGENNEQFF.

The chain joins TRBV14 to TRBJ2-2; D not certain. The CDR3 has 16 amino acids. CDR1 and CDR2 from the germline V gene are SGHDN and FVKESK. V was pared by 4 bases and J by 6 bases, with 18 bases between. The CDR3: CASSPLGLEVAGELFF. The DNA for the CDR3 is TGTGCCAGCAGCCCCCTTGGTCTAGAAGTAGCCGGGGAGCTGTTTTTT.

This clonotype was seen at least ten times. V is TRBV12-3 or TRBV12-4 and J is TRBJ2-1; D uncertain. The CDR3 totals 15 residues. The germline V and J ends were trimmed by 5 bases and 1 base, with 12 bases remaining between them. The DNA for the CDR3 is TGTGCCAGCAGTCCTCTACCAGGATCCTACAATGAGCAGTTCTTC. Amino acids: CASSPLPGSYNEQFF.

This clonotype was seen many times. The V gene is TRBV15, the J gene TRBJ2-3; 7 nucleotides align to TRBD2. Germline V gives CDR1 LNHNV, CDR2 YYDKDF (reference sequence). V lost 3 bases to trimming and J lost 0 bases; unmatched junction nucleotides: 3. This CDR3 comprises 15 residues. The CDR3 coding sequence is TGTGCCACCAGCAGTATTAGCGGGAGCACAGATACGCAGTATTTT. This encodes CATSSISGSTDTQYF.

The chain combines TRBV18 with TRBJ2-5; D is unclear. Per germline, CDR1 KGHSH and CDR2 LQKENI. The CDR3 runs to 12 residues. Deletions cut 2 bases from V and 4 bases from J, with 5 bases between. The chain's CDR3 is CASSPSPETQYF. As DNA, the CDR3 is TGTGCCAGCTCACCATCCCCAGAGACCCAGTACTTC.

In this sample, this clonotype turned up many times. V usage is TRBV30 and J usage is TRBJ1-1; perhaps TRBD1 as D (5 bases). V gave up 3 bases and J gave up 7 bases, with 12 bases separating them. CDR1 GTSNPN and CDR2 SVGIG come from the germline V gene (reference sequence). The CDR3 has 12 residues. CDR3 sequence (DNA): TGTGCCTGGAGGGATTTCACAGGTGAAGCTTTCTTT. It yields the protein CAWRDFTGEAFF.

The V gene is TRBV20-1, the J gene TRBJ2-7, with D unresolved. CDR3 length: 14 residues. Germline CDR1 DFQATT, CDR2 SNEGSKA (reference sequence). V was pared by 6 bases and J by 0 bases, with 15 bases between. CDR3 DNA: TGCAGTGCCATGACACCGCCCAGCTCCTACGAGCAGTACTTC. Translated, it gives CSAMTPPSSYEQYF.

This clonotype was picked up many times. The V and J genes are TRBV20-1 and TRBJ1-3; D is unresolved. CDR1 DFQATT and CDR2 SNEGSKA come from the germline V gene (reference sequence). The CDR3 spans 15 residues. The germline V and J ends were trimmed by 3 bases and 1 base, with 13 bases remaining between them. The CDR3 loop is CSASDIQTSGNTIYF. In DNA form, the CDR3 reads TGCAGTGCTAGTGATATACAGACTTCTGGAAACACCATATATTTT.

The chain links TRBV7-8 to TRBJ2-7; 8 nucleotides align to TRBD2. V shed 5 bases and J 3 bases; nucleotides not matched to a gene: 9. The length of the CDR3 is 15 residues. CDR1 and CDR2 (germline): SGHVS, FQNEAQ. The CDR3: CASSPRASGYYEQYF. CDR3 sequence (DNA): TGTGCCAGCAGCCCCCGGGCTAGCGGGTACTACGAGCAGTACTTC.

The DNA for the CDR3 is TGCGCCAGCAGCCAAGATTGGGCTAGCGGATTAGCCAAAAACATTCAGTACTTC. It codes for CASSQDWASGLAKNIQYF. The V gene is TRBV4-3, the J gene TRBJ2-4; 7 bases match TRBD2. The junction had 8 bases not matched to a gene; V was cut back by 0 bases and J by 0 bases. CDR1 and CDR2 (germline): LGHNA, YSLEER. The CDR3 extends over 18 amino acids.

This clonotype appeared a few times. This chain joins TRBV29-1 and TRBJ2-3, with no clear D. V was clipped by 4 bases and J by 4 bases, with 3 bases between them. Germline CDR1 SQVTM, CDR2 ANQGSEA. This CDR3 has 10 amino acids. DNA of the CDR3: TGCAGCGTTGGCCCAGATACGCAGTATTTT. This gives the protein CSVGPDTQYF.

CDR3 sequence: CASSQGAGSEQYF. DNA for the CDR3: TGTGCCAGCAGCCAAGGGGCAGGTAGCGAGCAGTACTTC. The genes are TRBV3-1 and TRBJ2-7; D unresolved. The CDR3 is 13 amino acids. From germline, CDR1 is LGHDT and CDR2 YNNKEL (reference sequence). The germline V and J ends were trimmed by 1 base and 6 bases, with 10 bases remaining between them.

The rearrangement links TRBV15 to TRBJ2-5; 8 positions match TRBD1. Trimming removed 4 bases from V and 2 bases from J; junction bases left unmatched: 9. The CDR3 contains 16 residues. Germline assignment: CDR1 LNHNV and CDR2 YYDKDF (reference sequence). Here the CDR3 reads CATSKKTGTGQETQYF. The CDR3 nucleotides are TGTGCCACCAGCAAAAAAACCGGGACAGGTCAAGAGACCCAGTACTTC.

At least ten counts were recorded for this clonotype. The chain has TRBV12-3 or TRBV12-4 and TRBJ1-1; D may be TRBD1 (6 bases). This CDR3 spans 13 amino acids. V shed 6 bases and J shed 0 bases, with 8 bases lying between them. The DNA of the CDR3 is TGTGCCAGCAGGGGGGCTGTGAACACTGAAGCTTTCTTT. It yields the protein CASRGAVNTEAFF.

This clonotype has a count of ten or more. The chain recombines TRBV6-2 or TRBV6-3 with TRBJ2-1; TRBD1 matches at 8 bases. The CDR3 sequence is 16 residues long. Trimming at V came to 5 bases and at J to 3 bases, leaving 9 bases not matched to a gene. Per germline, CDR1 MNHEY and CDR2 SVGEGT. The CDR3 DNA sequence: TGTGCCAGCAGTCGAGACGACAGGGGCGGCTACAATGAGCAGTTCTTC. Translating it yields CASSRDDRGGYNEQFF.

V is TRBV5-1 and J is TRBJ2-7; a weak D match, TRBD1 (6 bases). The CDR3 covers 14 residues. The V end was cut by 4 bases, the J end by 2 bases, with 13 bases between. The germline V gene encodes CDR1 SGHRS and CDR2 YFSETQ. CDR3 sequence (DNA): TGCGCCAGCAGCATCGGGACACCTACCTACGAGCAGTACTTC. It codes for CASSIGTPTYEQYF.

CDR3 protein: CASSLVGRGYNEQFF. CDR3 sequence (DNA): TGTGCCAGCAGCTTAGTTGGGCGGGGCTACAATGAGCAGTTCTTC. The chain combines TRBV7-8 with TRBJ2-1, with D possibly matching TRBD2 (6 bases). This CDR3 region has 15 residues. Trimming took off 1 base at V and 3 bases at J, with 10 bases between the two ends. CDR1 and CDR2 (germline): SGHVS, FQNEAQ. Together with reference TRBV7-8 and TRBJ2-1, the CDR3 gives the full variable domain: GAGVSQSPRYKVAKRGQDVALRCDPISGHVSLFWYQQALGQGPEFLTYFQNEAQLDKSGLPSDRFFAERPEGSVSTLKIQRTQQEDSAVYLCASSLVGRGYNEQFFGPGTRLTVL.

This clonotype was counted ten times or more. The rearrangement uses TRBV9 and TRBJ2-4, with D possibly TRBD1 on 5 matching bases. The CDR3 spans 13 residues. V gave up 1 base and J gave up 7 bases, with 9 bases separating them. Germline V gene data show CDR1 as SGDLS and CDR2 as YYNGEE. CDR3 residues: CASSVQGGNIQYF. CDR3 nucleotide sequence: TGTGCCAGCAGCGTACAGGGCGGCAACATTCAGTACTTC.

The chain is built from TRBV20-1 and TRBJ1-2, with D perhaps TRBD1 (5 bases). The CDR3 is made up of 13 amino acids. V lost 6 bases and J 4 bases, leaving 15 bases between the germline ends. The germline V gene encodes CDR1 DFQATT and CDR2 SNEGSKA (reference sequence). The CDR3 region is CSAQRGTGYGYTF. CDR3 DNA: TGCAGTGCGCAGCGGGGGACGGGCTATGGCTACACCTTC.

In this sample, this clonotype turned up many times. The J gene is TRBJ2-3, the V gene TRBV7-8, with unresolved D. The CDR3 covers 12 residues. The V end lost 7 bases, the J end lost 4 bases, and 9 bases lay between the germline ends. Germline V gives CDR1 SGHVS, CDR2 FQNEAQ. CDR3 in DNA: TGTGCCAGCACTCCCCTCGCAGATACGCAGTATTTT. Its protein is CASTPLADTQYF.

This clonotype was found a few times. The chain employs TRBV6-5 and TRBJ1-1; no definite D call. The CDR3 spans 14 residues. The V end lost 2 bases, the J end lost 4 bases, and 11 bases lay between the germline ends. Germline V CDR1 and CDR2: MNHEY, SVGAGI. The CDR3 nucleotides are TGTGCCAGCAGTTACAAGGGCGCGGGCACTGAAGCTTTCTTT. It is translated as CASSYKGAGTEAFF.